Below are 11 T cell receptor beta chains sequenced from a single sample in a study of T cells in Graves' hyperthyroidism and ophthalmopathy. Amplification yielded TCR beta CDR3 regions, with RNA transcripts as the source. Carried out on the TCR CDR3, a first-round RT-PCR used the HTBI primer set. Via MiXCR, TCRdb re-called the multiplex PCR reads, giving one row per CDR3 protein. The sample contains 480,000 or so distinct CDR3 sequences, 40% to 50% of which appear only once. Sequencing was carried out using peripheral blood or thyroid tissue (not recorded which). The source of these receptors is an adult woman with Graves' disease, either hyperthyroidism or ophthalmopathy (not recorded which).

The rearrangement joins TRBV10-3 to TRBJ2-7, with TRBD1 as a possible D gene (6 bases). This CDR3 comprises 15 residues. Germline CDR1 and CDR2: ENHRY and SYGVKD. V shed 5 bases and J shed 1 base, with 15 bases lying between them. The CDR3 spells CAISPSQGPSYEQYF. Here the CDR3 DNA reads TGTGCCATCAGTCCTTCACAGGGTCCATCCTACGAGCAGTACTTC.

A remark on this clonotype: With a much larger clone just one base away, this may be a read error. The rearrangement links TRBV6-6 to TRBJ1-4, with 7 positions matching TRBD1. The CDR3 contains 17 residues. CDR1 and CDR2 from the germline V gene are MNHNY and SVGAGI (reference sequence). The V gene end was trimmed by 6 bases and the J gene end by 3 bases; junction bases not matched to a gene: 13. CDR3: CASRRTGGTAANEKLFF. The CDR3 DNA follows: TGTGCCAGCAGACGGACAGGCGGCACTGCAGCTAATGAAAAACTGTTTTTT.

The gene calls are TRBV20-1 and TRBJ1-6; TRBD1 is a possible D gene (5 bases). The V and J ends lost 4 bases and 8 bases respectively, with 15 bases between them. The germline gives CDR1 DFQATT, CDR2 SNEGSKA (reference sequence). The CDR3 extends over 14 amino acids. CDR3 DNA: TGCAGTGCTATCCCGACAGTGGGCGATTCACCCCTCCACTTT. It is translated as CSAIPTVGDSPLHF.

The chain carries TRBV5-1 and TRBJ2-3; the D is unclear. CDR3 size: 14 residues. Germline V gene sequence: CDR1 SGHRS, CDR2 YFSETQ. Between the trimmed V and J ends, which lost 4 bases and 4 bases, there was a span of 13 bases. The CDR3 region is CASSIYTASDTQYF. CDR3 DNA: TGCGCCAGCAGCATTTACACGGCATCAGATACGCAGTATTTT.

This clonotype was picked up many times. V gene TRBV10-3 combines with J gene TRBJ1-5; D is unresolved. The V end lost 0 bases, the J end lost 2 bases, and 8 bases lay between the germline ends. The CDR3 totals 15 residues. Germline CDR1 ENHRY, CDR2 SYGVKD. The CDR3 is CAISESGVGNQPQHF. For the CDR3, the DNA is TGTGCCATCAGTGAGTCGGGTGTTGGCAATCAGCCCCAGCATTTT.

At least ten counts were recorded for this clonotype. The V call is TRBV10-3, the J call TRBJ2-5; unclear D gene. Germline loops: CDR1 ENHRY, CDR2 SYGVKD. Trimming stripped 0 bases from V and 5 bases from J, with 7 bases between. This CDR3 is 13 amino acids long. The CDR3: CAISESNIETQYF. In DNA, the CDR3 is TGTGCCATCAGTGAGTCAAACATCGAGACCCAGTACTTC.

This chain connects TRBV2 to TRBJ2-7, with D tentatively TRBD2 (5 bases). The CDR3 consists of 13 residues. V was shortened by 4 bases and J by 4 bases, with 11 bases between the two germline ends. CDR1 SNHLY and CDR2 FYNNEI come from the germline V gene. This chain's CDR3 is CASSVGGEYEQYF. The CDR3 nucleotides read TGTGCCAGCAGTGTCGGTGGGGAGTACGAGCAGTACTTC. The variable domain in full, with the rest retrieved from reference TRBV2 and TRBJ2-7, is EPEVTQTPSHQVTQMGQEVILRCVPISNHLYFYWYRQILGQKVEFLVSFYNNEISEKSEIFDDQFSVERPDGSNFTLKIRSTKLEDSAMYFCASSVGGEYEQYFGPGTRLTVT.

CDR3 coding DNA: TGTGCCAGCAGCGTTTATCCGGCCGGCTACACCTTC. Its translation: CASSVYPAGYTF. The chain combines TRBV7-8 with TRBJ1-2; D uncertain. V gave up 5 bases and J gave up 8 bases, with 12 bases separating them. Germline CDR1 is SGHVS and CDR2 is FQNEAQ. The CDR3 totals 12 residues.

This chain's CDR3 is CASSDGLEGEKLFF. CDR3 in DNA: TGTGCCAGCAGTGACGGTCTGGAGGGGGAAAAACTGTTTTTT. The chain couples TRBV12-3 or TRBV12-4 to TRBJ1-4, with D possibly being TRBD1 (5 bases). The length of the CDR3 is 14 residues. V lost 5 bases and J 8 bases, leaving 15 bases between the germline ends.

This clonotype occurred many times. The chain recombines TRBV12-3 or TRBV12-4 with TRBJ2-7; D is undetermined. The CDR3 contains 11 residues. V was trimmed by 5 bases and J by 5 bases, leaving 7 bases between them. CDR3 in DNA: TGTGCCAGCAGTGGGATGAACGAGCAGTACTTC. This codes for CASSGMNEQYF.

V usage is TRBV29-1 and J usage is TRBJ1-2; no firm D call. This CDR3 contains 12 residues. The V end lost 7 bases, the J end lost 3 bases, and 12 bases lay between the germline ends. Germline CDR1 is SQVTM and CDR2 is ANQGSEA. This CDR3 reads CSGVSTDYGYTF. The CDR3, as DNA: TGCAGCGGTGTGAGTACGGACTATGGCTACACCTTC.